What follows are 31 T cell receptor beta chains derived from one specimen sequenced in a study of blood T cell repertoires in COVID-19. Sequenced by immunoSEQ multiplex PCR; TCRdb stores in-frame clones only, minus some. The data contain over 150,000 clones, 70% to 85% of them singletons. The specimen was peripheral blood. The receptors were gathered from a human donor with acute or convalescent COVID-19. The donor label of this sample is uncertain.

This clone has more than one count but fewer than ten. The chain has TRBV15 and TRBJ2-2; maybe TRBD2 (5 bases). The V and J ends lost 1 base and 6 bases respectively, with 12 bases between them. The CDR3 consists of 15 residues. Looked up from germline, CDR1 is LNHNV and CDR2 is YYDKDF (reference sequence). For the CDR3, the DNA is TGTGCCACCAGCAGAGTGACTACTAGGGCCGGGGAGCTGTTTTTT. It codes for CATSRVTTRAGELFF.

CDR3 sequence (DNA): TGCAGCGTGGGGAAGGGACTAGCGGGAGGCGGCGAGCAGTTCTTC. This codes for CSVGKGLAGGGEQFF. The V gene is TRBV29-1, the J gene TRBJ2-1, with 15 bases identical to TRBD2. V lost 6 bases, J lost 10 bases, and 10 bases stayed unmatched. Germline CDR1 SQVTM, CDR2 ANQGSEA. The CDR3 spans 15 residues.

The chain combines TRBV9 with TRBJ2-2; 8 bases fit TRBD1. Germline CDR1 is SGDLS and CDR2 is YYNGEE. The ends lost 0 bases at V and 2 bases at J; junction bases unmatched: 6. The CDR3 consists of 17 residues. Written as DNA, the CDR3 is TGTGCCAGCAGCGTAGGTGCGACAGGGGCTAACACCGGGGAGCTGTTTTTT. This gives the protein CASSVGATGANTGELFF.

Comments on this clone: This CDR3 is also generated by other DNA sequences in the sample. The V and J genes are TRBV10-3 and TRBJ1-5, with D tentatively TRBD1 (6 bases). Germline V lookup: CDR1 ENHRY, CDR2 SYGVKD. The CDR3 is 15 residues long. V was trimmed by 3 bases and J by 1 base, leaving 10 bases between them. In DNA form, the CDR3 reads TGTGCCATCAGTGAATCCAGGGGAAGCAATCAGCCCCAGCATTTT. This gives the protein CAISESRGSNQPQHF.

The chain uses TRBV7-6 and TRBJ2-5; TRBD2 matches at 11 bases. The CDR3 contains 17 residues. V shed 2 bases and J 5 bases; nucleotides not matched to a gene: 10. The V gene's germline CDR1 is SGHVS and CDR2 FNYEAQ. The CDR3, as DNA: TGTGCCAGCAGCTTAAAAGGGCTAGCGGGAGGACTCGAGACCCAGTACTTC. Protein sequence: CASSLKGLAGGLETQYF. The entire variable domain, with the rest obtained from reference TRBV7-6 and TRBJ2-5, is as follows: GAGVSQSPRYKVTKRGQDVALRCDPISGHVSLYWYRQALGQGPEFLTYFNYEAQQDKSGLPNDRFSAERPEGSISTLTIQRTEQRDSAMYRCASSLKGLAGGLETQYFGPGTRLLVL.

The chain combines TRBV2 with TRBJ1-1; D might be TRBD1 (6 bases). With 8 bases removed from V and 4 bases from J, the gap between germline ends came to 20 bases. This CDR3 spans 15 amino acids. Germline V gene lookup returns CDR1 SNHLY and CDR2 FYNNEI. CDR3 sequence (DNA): TGTGCCAGCCGCTCCTCGGGGGGGCTAGGCACTGAAGCTTTCTTT. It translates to CASRSSGGLGTEAFF.

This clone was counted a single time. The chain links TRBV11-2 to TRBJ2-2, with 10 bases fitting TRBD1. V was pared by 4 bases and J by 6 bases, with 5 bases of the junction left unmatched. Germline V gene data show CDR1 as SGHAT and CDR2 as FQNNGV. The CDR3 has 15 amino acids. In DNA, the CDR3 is TGTGCCAGCAGCTCCCGACAGGGGGCATCCGGGGAGCTGTTTTTT. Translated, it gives CASSSRQGASGELFF.

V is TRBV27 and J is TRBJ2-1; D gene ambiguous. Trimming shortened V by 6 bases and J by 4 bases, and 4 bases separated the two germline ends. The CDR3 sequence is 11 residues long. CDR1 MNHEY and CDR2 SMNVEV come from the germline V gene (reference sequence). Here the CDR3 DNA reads TGTGCCAGCAGCTTTTACAATGAGCAGTTCTTC. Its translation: CASSFYNEQFF.

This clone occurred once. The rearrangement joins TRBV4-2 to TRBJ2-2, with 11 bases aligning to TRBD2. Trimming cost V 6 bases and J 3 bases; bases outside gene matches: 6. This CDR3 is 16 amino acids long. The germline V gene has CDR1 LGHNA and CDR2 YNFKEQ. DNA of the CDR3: TGTGCCAGCAGGGACCTACTAGCGGGAGACACCGGGGAGCTGTTTTTT. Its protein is CASRDLLAGDTGELFF.

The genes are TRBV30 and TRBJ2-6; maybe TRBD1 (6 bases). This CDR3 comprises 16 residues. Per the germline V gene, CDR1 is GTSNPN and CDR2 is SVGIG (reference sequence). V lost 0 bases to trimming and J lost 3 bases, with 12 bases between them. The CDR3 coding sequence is TGTGCCTGGAGTGTACCAGGGGCCCTTGGGGCCAACGTCCTGACTTTC. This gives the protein CAWSVPGALGANVLTF.

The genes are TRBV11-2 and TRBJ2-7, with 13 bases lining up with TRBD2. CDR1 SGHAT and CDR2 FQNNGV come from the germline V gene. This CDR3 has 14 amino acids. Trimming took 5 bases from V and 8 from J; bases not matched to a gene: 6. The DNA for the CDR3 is TGTGCCAGCAGCCCCAGGACTAGCGGGAGACAGCAGTACTTC. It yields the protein CASSPRTSGRQQYF.

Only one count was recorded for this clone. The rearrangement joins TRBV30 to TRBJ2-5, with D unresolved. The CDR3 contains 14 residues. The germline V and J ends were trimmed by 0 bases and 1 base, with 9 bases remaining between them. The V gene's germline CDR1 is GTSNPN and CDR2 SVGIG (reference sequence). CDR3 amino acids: CAWSVALLQETQYF. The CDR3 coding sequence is TGTGCCTGGAGTGTAGCACTTCTCCAAGAGACCCAGTACTTC.

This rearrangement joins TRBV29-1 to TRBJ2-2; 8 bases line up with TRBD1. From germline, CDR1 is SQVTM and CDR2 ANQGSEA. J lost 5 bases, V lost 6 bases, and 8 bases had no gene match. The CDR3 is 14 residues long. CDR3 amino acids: CSVSQGQATGELFF. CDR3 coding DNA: TGCAGCGTCAGCCAGGGACAGGCGACCGGGGAGCTGTTTTTT.

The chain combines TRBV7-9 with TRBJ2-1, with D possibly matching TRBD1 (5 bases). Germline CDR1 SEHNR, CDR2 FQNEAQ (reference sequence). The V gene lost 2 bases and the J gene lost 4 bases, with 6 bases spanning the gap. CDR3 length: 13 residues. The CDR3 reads CASSLRQYNEQFF. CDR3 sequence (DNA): TGTGCCAGCAGCTTACGACAGTACAATGAGCAGTTCTTC.

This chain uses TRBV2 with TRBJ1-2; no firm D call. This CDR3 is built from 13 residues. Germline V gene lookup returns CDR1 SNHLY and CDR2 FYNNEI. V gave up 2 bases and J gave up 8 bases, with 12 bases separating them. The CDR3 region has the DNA TGTGCCAGCAGTGAACAGCCCTCGGGAGGCTACACCTTC. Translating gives CASSEQPSGGYTF.

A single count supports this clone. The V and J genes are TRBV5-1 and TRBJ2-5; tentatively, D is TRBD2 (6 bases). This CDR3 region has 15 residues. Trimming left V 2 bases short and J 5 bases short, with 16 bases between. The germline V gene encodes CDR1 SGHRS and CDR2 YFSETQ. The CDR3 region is CASSFSGTLVETQYF. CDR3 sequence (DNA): TGCGCCAGCAGCTTCTCCGGGACTTTAGTTGAGACCCAGTACTTC.

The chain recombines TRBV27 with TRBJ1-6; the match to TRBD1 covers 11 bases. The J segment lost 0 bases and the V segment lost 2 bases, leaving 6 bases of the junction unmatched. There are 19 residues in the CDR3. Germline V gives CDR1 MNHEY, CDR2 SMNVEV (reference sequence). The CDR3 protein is CASSLEKGTGGSYNSPLHF. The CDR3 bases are TGTGCCAGCAGTTTAGAGAAGGGGACAGGGGGCTCCTATAATTCACCCCTCCACTTT.

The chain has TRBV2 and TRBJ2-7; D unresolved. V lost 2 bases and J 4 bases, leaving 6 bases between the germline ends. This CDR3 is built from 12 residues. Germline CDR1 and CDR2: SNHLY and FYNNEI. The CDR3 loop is CASSERAYEQYF. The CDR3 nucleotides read TGTGCCAGCAGTGAACGCGCTTACGAGCAGTACTTC.

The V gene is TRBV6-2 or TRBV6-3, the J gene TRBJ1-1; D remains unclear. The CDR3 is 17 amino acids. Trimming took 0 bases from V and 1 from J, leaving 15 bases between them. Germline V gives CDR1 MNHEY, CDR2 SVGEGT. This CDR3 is CASSYSTRLTGNTEAFF. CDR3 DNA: TGTGCCAGCAGTTACTCGACTAGGCTGACCGGGAACACTGAAGCTTTCTTT.

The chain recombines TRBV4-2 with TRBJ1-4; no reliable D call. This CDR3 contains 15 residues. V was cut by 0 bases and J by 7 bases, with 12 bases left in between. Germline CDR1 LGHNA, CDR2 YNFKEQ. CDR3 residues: CASSQDRRESEKLFF. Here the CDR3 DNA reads TGTGCCAGCAGCCAAGATCGAAGGGAGAGTGAAAAACTGTTTTTT.

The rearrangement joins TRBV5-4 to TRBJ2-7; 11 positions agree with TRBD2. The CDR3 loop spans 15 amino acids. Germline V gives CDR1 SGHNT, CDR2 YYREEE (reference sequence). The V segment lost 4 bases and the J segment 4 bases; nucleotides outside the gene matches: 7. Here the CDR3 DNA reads TGTGCCAGCAGCATCCGGACTAGCGGGCTTTACGAGCAGTACTTC. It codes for CASSIRTSGLYEQYF.

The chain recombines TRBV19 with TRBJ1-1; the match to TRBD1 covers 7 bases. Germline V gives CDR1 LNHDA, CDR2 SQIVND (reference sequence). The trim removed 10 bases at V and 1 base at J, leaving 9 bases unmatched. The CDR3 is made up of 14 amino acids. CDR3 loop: CATQEGQRNTEAFF. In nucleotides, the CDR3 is TGTGCCACCCAAGAGGGACAGAGGAACACTGAAGCTTTCTTT.

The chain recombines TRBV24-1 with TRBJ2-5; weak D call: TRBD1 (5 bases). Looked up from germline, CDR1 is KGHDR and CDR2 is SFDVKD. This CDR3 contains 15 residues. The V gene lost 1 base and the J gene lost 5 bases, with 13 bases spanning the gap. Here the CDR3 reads CATSDFSGMRETQYF. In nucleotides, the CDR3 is TGTGCCACCAGTGATTTTTCAGGGATGAGGGAGACCCAGTACTTC.

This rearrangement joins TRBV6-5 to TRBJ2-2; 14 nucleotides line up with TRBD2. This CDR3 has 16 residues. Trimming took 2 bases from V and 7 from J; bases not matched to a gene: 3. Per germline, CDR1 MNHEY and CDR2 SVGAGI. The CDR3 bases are TGTGCCAGCAGTTACGTTGGGACTAGCGGGAGCGGGGAGCTGTTTTTT. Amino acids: CASSYVGTSGSGELFF.

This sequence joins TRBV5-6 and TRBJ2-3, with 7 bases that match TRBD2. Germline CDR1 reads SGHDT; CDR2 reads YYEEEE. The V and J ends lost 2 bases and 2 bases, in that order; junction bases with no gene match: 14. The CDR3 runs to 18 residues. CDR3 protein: CASSFILAERGNTDTQYF. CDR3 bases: TGTGCCAGCAGCTTTATCCTAGCGGAGCGCGGAAACACAGATACGCAGTATTTT. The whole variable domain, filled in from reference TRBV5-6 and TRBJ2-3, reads DAGVTQSPTHLIKTRGQQVTLRCSPKSGHDTVSWYQQALGQGPQFIFQYYEEEERQRGNFPDRFSGHQFPNYSSELNVNALLLGDSALYLCASSFILAERGNTDTQYFGPGTRLTVL.

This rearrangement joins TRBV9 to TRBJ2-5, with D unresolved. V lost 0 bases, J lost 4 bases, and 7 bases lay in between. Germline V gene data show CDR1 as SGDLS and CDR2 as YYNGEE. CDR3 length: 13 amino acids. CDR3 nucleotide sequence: TGTGCCAGCAGCGTAGGCTGGGCAGAGACCCAGTACTTC. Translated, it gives CASSVGWAETQYF.

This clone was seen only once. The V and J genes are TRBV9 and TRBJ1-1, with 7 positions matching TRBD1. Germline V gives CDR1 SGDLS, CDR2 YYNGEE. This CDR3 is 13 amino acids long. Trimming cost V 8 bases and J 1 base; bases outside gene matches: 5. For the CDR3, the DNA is TGTGCCAGTACAACAGGGGCGAACACTGAAGCTTTCTTT. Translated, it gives CASTTGANTEAFF.

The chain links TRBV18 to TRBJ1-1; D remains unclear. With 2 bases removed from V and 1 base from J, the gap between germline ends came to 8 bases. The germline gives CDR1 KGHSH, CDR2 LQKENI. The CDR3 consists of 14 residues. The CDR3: CASSPNSENTEAFF. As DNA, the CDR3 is TGTGCCAGCTCACCAAATTCAGAGAACACTGAAGCTTTCTTT.

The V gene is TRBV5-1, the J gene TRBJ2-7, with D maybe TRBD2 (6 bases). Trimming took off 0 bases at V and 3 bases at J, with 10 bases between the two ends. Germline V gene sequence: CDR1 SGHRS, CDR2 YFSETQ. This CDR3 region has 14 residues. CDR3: CASSLEGTYYEQYF. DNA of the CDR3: TGCGCCAGCAGCTTGGAAGGGACTTACTACGAGCAGTACTTC.

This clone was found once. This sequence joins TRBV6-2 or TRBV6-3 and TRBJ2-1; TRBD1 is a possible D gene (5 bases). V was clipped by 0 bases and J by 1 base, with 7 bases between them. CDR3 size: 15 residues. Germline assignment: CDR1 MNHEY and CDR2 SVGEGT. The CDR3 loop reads CASSYSSGSYNEQFF. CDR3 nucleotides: TGTGCCAGCAGTTACTCGTCAGGGTCCTACAATGAGCAGTTCTTC.

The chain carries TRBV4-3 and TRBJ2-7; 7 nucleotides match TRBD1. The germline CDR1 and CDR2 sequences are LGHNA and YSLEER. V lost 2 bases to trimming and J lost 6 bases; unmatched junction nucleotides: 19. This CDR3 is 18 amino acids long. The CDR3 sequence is CASSQSDTGAGLAGEQYF. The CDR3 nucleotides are TGCGCCAGCAGCCAATCGGATACAGGGGCTGGTTTGGCGGGCGAGCAGTACTTC.